The 8 T cell receptor beta chains presented below share a single source sample, sequenced in a study of blood T cell repertoires in COVID-19. The data were produced by immunoSEQ multiplex PCR, yet TCRdb's version contains in-frame clones alone and is incomplete. Here the sample spans 270,000 or so clones, under 90% being singletons. What was sequenced was peripheral blood. Receptor source: a woman aged 18-29 years with acute or convalescent COVID-19.

This chain connects TRBV25-1 to TRBJ2-2, with a weak D call TRBD2 (6 bases). Between the trimmed V and J ends, which lost 2 bases and 5 bases, there was a span of 12 bases. There are 15 residues in the CDR3. Germline V lookup: CDR1 MGHDK, CDR2 SYGVNS. The CDR3 bases are TGTGCCAGCAGTGAACACGGGAGTGGAACCGGGGAGCTGTTTTTT. As protein: CASSEHGSGTGELFF.

The genes are TRBV6-2 or TRBV6-3 and TRBJ2-1; a weak D match, TRBD1 (6 bases). V lost 4 bases to trimming and J lost 3 bases, with 25 bases between them. CDR1 is MNHEY and CDR2 is SVGEGT in the germline V gene. CDR3 size: 19 residues. CDR3 sequence: CASSFSRTDSPNGYNEQFF. CDR3 DNA: TGTGCCAGCAGTTTTTCGAGAACGGACAGCCCAAACGGCTACAATGAGCAGTTCTTC.

The genes are TRBV19 and TRBJ1-5, with D tentatively TRBD1 (5 bases). V was pared by 3 bases and J by 5 bases, with 14 bases between. Per the germline V gene, CDR1 is LNHDA and CDR2 is SQIVND (reference sequence). The CDR3 has 15 residues. The CDR3 loop is CASSMGGFRYQPQHF. CDR3 nucleotides: TGTGCCAGTAGTATGGGGGGGTTTAGGTATCAGCCCCAGCATTTT.

Of note for this clone: Additional DNA sequences in this sample encode the identical CDR3. The chain links TRBV4-3 to TRBJ2-7; 9 bases are shared with TRBD2. The CDR3 sequence is 16 residues long. V was clipped by 1 base and J by 2 bases; unmatched bases: 6. In germline, CDR1 is LGHNA, CDR2 YSLEER. For the CDR3, the DNA is TGCGCCAGCAGCCAAGGTGGCCTAGCGGGAACCTACGAGCAGTACTTC. This codes for CASSQGGLAGTYEQYF.

The chain employs TRBV6-5 and TRBJ2-5; possibly TRBD1 for D (6 bases). CDR3 length: 13 residues. Germline CDR1 reads MNHEY; CDR2 reads SVGAGI. V was shortened by 6 bases and J by 2 bases, with 10 bases between the two germline ends. The DNA for the CDR3 is TGTGCCAGCAGCTTTGGACAGCAAGAGACCCAGTACTTC. Translation gives CASSFGQQETQYF.

The chain employs TRBV7-9 and TRBJ2-3; 9 bases agree with TRBD1. The CDR3 has 16 amino acids. J lost 7 bases, V lost 4 bases, and 12 bases had no gene match. Germline CDR1 SEHNR, CDR2 FQNEAQ (reference sequence). CDR3 sequence: CASSSLPGQGTNTQYF. CDR3 coding DNA: TGTGCCAGCAGCTCTCTTCCGGGACAGGGAACAAATACGCAGTATTTT.

The chain carries TRBV4-1 and TRBJ2-7; the match to TRBD2 covers 9 bases. CDR3 length: 17 amino acids. The trim removed 4 bases at V and 4 bases at J, leaving 14 bases unmatched. Germline-derived CDR1 and CDR2 are MGHRA and YSYEKL. The DNA for the CDR3 is TGCGCCAGCAGCCCCTCGTTAGCGGGAGAGCTTGGGTACGAGCAGTACTTC. It encodes CASSPSLAGELGYEQYF.

Here the CDR3 reads CATSRDVQNYGYTF. The CDR3 coding sequence is TGTGCCACCAGCAGAGATGTACAGAACTATGGCTACACCTTC. The V call is TRBV15, the J call TRBJ1-2, with D hard to call. This CDR3 comprises 14 residues. CDR1 is LNHNV and CDR2 is YYDKDF in the germline V gene (reference sequence). V lost 0 bases to trimming and J lost 2 bases, with 7 bases between them.